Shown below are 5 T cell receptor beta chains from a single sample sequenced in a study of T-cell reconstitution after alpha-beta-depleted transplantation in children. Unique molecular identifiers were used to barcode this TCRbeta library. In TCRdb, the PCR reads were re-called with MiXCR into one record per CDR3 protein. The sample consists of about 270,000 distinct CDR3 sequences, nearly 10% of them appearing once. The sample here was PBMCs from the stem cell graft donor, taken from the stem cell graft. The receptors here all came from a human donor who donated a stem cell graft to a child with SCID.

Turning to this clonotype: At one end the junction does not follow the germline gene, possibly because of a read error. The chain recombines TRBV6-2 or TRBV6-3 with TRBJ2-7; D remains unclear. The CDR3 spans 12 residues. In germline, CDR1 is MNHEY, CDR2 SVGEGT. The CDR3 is CASSYLGHEQYF. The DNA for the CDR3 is TGTGCCAGCAGCTACTTAGGCCACGAGCAGTACTTC.

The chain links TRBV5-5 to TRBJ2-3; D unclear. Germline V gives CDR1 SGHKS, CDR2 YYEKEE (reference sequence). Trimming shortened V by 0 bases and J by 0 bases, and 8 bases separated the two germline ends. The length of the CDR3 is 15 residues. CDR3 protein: CASSLVQSSTDTQYF. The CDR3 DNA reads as TGTGCCAGCAGCTTGGTACAGTCGAGCACAGATACGCAGTATTTT.

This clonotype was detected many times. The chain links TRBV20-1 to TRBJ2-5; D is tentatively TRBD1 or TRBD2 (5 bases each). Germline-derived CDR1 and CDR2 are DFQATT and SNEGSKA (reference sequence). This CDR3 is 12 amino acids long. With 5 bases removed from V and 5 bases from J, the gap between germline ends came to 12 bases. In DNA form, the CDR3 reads TGCAGTGCTGCCGGGACGTGGGAGACCCAGTACTTC. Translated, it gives CSAAGTWETQYF.

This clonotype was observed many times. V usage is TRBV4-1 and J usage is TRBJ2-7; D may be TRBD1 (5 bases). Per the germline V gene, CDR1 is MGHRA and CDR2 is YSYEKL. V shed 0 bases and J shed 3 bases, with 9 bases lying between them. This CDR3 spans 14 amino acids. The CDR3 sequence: CASSQDKGIYEQYF. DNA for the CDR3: TGCGCCAGCAGCCAAGATAAGGGGATCTACGAGCAGTACTTC.

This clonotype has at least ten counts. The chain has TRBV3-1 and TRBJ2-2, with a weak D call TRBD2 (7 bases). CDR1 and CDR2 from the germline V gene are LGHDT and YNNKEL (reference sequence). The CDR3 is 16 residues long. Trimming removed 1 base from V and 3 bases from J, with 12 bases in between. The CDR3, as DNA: TGTGCCAGCAGCCAAGCGGGGGGCTTTGACACCGGGGAGCTGTTTTTT. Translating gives CASSQAGGFDTGELFF.